This TCR beta chain derives from a study of blood T cell repertoires in COVID-19. Study overall: Sites in the United States, Italy and Spain provided acute and convalescent COVID-19 samples. Nucleic acid was either cDNA or gDNA, and it came from T cells, B-cell-depleted T cells, or PBMCs.

The authors' processing: Amplifying reference gene primers gave estimates of nucleated cell counts. The repertoire was sequenced with immunoSEQ multiplex PCR; TCRdb's copy has only in-frame clones and lacks some. That table supplies the V and J calls and clone size; D and trimming were determined from the DNA. This table has roughly 43,000 clones, just under 70% appearing once. CDR1 is SGHDT, CDR2 YYEEEE, per germline. The J segment lost 4 bases and the V segment lost 3 bases, leaving 10 bases of the junction unmatched. The CDR3 is 18 amino acids. Sequences were obtained from peripheral blood. The chain uses TRBV5-6 and TRBJ2-3; 14 nucleotides agree with TRBD2. The receptor was isolated from an elderly man with acute or convalescent COVID-19. The CDR3 bases are TGTGCCAGCAGCTCGGTCGGGACTAGCGGGAGTCACGCAGATACGCAGTATTTT. Its protein is CASSSVGTSGSHADTQYF.